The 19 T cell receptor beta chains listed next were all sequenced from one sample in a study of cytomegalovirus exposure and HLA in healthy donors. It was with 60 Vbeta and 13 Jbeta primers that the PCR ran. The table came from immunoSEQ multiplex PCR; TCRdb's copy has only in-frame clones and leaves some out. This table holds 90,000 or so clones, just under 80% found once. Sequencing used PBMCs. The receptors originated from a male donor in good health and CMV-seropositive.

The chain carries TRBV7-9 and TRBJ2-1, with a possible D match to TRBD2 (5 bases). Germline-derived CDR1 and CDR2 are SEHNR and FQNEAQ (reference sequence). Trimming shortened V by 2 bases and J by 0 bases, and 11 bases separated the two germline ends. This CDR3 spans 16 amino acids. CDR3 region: CASSLFRGSSYNEQFF. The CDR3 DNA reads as TGTGCCAGCAGCTTATTTCGGGGAAGCTCCTACAATGAGCAGTTCTTC.

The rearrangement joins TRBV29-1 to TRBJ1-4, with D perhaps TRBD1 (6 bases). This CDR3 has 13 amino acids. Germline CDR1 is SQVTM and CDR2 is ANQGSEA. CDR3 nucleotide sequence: TGCAGTGACGCTGAGAGGGGGGGGGAAAAACTGTTTTTT. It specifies CSDAERGGEKLFF.

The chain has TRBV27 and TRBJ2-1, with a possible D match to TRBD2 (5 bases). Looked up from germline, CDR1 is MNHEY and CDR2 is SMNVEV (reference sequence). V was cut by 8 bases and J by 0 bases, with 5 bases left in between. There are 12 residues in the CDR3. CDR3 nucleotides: TGTGCCAGCGGGAGCTCCTACAATGAGCAGTTCTTC. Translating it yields CASGSSYNEQFF.

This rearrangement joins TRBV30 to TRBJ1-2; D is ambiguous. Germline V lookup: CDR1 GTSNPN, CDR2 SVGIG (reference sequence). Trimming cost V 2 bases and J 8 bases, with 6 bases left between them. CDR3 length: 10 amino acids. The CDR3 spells CAWSHEGYTF. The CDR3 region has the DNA TGTGCCTGGAGTCATGAGGGCTACACCTTC.

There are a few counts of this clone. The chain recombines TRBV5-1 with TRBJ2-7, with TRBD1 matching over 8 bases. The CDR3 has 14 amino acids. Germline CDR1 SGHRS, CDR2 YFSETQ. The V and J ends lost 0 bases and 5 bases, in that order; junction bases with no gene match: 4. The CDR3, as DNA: TGCGCCAGCAGCTTGGGGGCAGGGGGCCACGAGCAGTACTTC. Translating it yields CASSLGAGGHEQYF.

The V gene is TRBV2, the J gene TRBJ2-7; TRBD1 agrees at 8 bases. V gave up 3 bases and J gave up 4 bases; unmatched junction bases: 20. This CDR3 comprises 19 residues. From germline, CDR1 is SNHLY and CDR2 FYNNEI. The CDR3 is CASSEITDPRQGTIYEQYF. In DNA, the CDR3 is TGTGCCAGCAGTGAGATCACCGACCCAAGACAGGGGACCATTTACGAGCAGTACTTC.

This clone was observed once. The CDR3 region has the DNA TGTGCCAGCAGTCCTAATACAGGGAACGAGCAGTACTTC. This gives the protein CASSPNTGNEQYF. The chain links TRBV27 to TRBJ2-7; D is perhaps TRBD1 (6 bases). This CDR3 has 13 amino acids. V lost 5 bases to trimming and J lost 5 bases, with 13 bases between them. Germline V CDR1 and CDR2: MNHEY, SMNVEV (reference sequence).

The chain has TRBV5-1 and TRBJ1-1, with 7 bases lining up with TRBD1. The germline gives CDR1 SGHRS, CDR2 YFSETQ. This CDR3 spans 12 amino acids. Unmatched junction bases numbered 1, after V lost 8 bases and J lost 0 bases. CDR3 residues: CASTGVNTEAFF. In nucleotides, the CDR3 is TGCGCCAGTACAGGGGTGAACACTGAAGCTTTCTTT.

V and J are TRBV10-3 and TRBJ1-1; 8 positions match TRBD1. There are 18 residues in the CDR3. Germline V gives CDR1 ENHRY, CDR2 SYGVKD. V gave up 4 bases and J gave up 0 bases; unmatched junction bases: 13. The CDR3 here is CAISGPLRTGNMNTEAFF. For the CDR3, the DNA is TGTGCCATCAGTGGCCCGCTGCGGACAGGGAACATGAACACTGAAGCTTTCTTT.

The CDR3 spells CASRTGTSGYNEQFF. The CDR3 DNA reads TGTGCCAGCAGAACCGGGACTAGCGGATACAATGAGCAGTTCTTC. The rearrangement links TRBV7-6 to TRBJ2-1, with 11 bases that match TRBD2. The CDR3 runs 15 residues. Trimming took 6 bases from V and 4 from J; bases not matched to a gene: 5. CDR1 is SGHVS, CDR2 FNYEAQ, per germline.

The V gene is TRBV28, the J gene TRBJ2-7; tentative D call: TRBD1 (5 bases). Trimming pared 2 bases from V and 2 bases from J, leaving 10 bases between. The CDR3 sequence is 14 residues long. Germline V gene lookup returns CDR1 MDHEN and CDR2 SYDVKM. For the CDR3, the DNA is TGTGCCAGCAGTTTAATCGACAGCACCTACGAGCAGTACTTC. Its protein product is CASSLIDSTYEQYF.

The CDR3: CSVETTGDTEAFF. CDR3 in DNA: TGCAGCGTTGAGACCACAGGGGACACTGAAGCTTTCTTT. The chain links TRBV29-1 to TRBJ1-1; the match to TRBD1 covers 7 bases. The CDR3 has 13 residues. Germline V CDR1 and CDR2: SQVTM, ANQGSEA. With 3 bases clipped from V and 3 bases from J, the junction kept 4 bases outside the gene matches.

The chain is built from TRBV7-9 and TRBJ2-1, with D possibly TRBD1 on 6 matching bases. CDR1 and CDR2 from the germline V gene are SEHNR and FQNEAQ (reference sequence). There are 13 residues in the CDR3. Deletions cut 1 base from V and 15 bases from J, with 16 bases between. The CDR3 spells CASSLGDRPEGFF. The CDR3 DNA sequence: TGTGCCAGCAGCTTAGGTGACAGGCCTGAGGGGTTCTTC.

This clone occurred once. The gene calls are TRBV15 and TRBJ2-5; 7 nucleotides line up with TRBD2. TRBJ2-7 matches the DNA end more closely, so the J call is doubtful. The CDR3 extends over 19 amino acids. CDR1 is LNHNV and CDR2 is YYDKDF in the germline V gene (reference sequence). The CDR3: CATSRDLGLVTSDSYEQYF. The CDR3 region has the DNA TGTGCCACCAGCAGAGATCTCGGGTTGGTTACTAGCGACTCCTACGAGCAGTACTTC.

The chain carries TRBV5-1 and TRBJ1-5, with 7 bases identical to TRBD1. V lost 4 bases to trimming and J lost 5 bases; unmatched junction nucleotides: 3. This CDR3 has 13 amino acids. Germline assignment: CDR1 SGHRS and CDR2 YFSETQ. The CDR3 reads CASSQGGDQPQHF. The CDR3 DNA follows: TGCGCCAGCAGCCAGGGGGGCGATCAGCCCCAGCATTTT.

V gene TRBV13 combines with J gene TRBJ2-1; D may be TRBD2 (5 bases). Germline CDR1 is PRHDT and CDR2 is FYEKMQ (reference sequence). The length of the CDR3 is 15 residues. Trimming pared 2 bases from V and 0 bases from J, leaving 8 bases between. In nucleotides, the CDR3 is TGTGCCAGCAGCTTACTAGCCGACTCCTACAATGAGCAGTTCTTC. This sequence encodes CASSLLADSYNEQFF.

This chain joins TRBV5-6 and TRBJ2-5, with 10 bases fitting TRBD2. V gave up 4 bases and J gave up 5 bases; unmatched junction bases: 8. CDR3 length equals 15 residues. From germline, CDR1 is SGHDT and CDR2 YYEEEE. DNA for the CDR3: TGTGCCAGCAGCCAGAGCGGGGGGGCAGGCGAGACCCAGTACTTC. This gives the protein CASSQSGGAGETQYF.

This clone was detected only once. The CDR3 loop is CASRLRWQGATGELFF. CDR3 sequence (DNA): TGTGCCAGCAGGCTTAGGTGGCAGGGGGCCACCGGGGAGCTGTTTTTT. The V and J genes are TRBV28 and TRBJ2-2, with TRBD1 matching over 8 bases. Germline V lookup: CDR1 MDHEN, CDR2 SYDVKM. V trimming: 6 bases; J trimming: 4 bases; junction bases outside the gene matches: 10. This CDR3 region has 16 residues.

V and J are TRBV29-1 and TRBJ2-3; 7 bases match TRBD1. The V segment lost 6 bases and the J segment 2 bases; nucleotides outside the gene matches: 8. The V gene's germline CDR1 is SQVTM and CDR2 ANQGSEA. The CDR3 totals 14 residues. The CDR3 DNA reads TGCAGCGTGGGGCCGGGACAGTACACAGATACGCAGTATTTT. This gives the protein CSVGPGQYTDTQYF.